These 2 T cell receptor beta chains share one sample of origin, sequenced in a study of shared clonotypes between healthy human individuals (dated by TCRdb to the early 2020s). The protocol used for the library was the immunoSEQ multiplex PCR assay. TCRdb's version of the immuneACCESS table is confined to in-frame rearrangements and falls short of the full clone set. An unresolved V gene accounts for under half of the shortfall where checked; the remainder is of unknown origin. The sample records about 2.4 million clones, roughly 93% of which are singletons. 0.36% of the sample rests with the top ten. Sequencing was performed on naive CD4+ T cells from PBMCs. In light of the paper, this sample's cell subset or site label describes: CD45RA+ positively selected. The receptors originated from a young man in good health. Some clones in this sample may be carry-over from other donors' samples.

This clone was counted a single time. V is TRBV4-1 and J is TRBJ1-4; D gene unclear. V was cut by 6 bases and J by 2 bases, with 13 bases left in between. CDR3 length: 15 amino acids. CDR1 and CDR2 (germline): MGHRA, YSYEKL. The CDR3 nucleotides read TGCGCCAGCAGATCAGGACGCACGACTAATGAAAAACTGTTTTTT. This encodes CASRSGRTTNEKLFF.

This clone showed up just once. The chain links TRBV10-1 to TRBJ2-3, with 9 bases identical to TRBD2. The junction had 6 bases not matched to a gene; V was cut back by 8 bases and J by 3 bases. The CDR3 runs to 14 residues. Germline V gene sequence: CDR1 WNHNN, CDR2 SYGVQD (reference sequence). In nucleotides, the CDR3 is TGCGCCAGCCAAGCGGGAGGCCCAACAGATACGCAGTATTTT. Translating it yields CASQAGGPTDTQYF.